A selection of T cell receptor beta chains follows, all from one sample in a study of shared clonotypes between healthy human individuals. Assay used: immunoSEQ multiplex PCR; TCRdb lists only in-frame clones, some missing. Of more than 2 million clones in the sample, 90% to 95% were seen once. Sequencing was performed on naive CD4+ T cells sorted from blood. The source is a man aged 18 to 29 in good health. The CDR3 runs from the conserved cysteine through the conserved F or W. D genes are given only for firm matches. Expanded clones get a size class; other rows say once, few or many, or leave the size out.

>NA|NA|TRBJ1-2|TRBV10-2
CASSSFDPRNYGYTF
TGCGCCAGCAGTTCCTTCGACCCGAGGAACTATGGCTACACCTTC
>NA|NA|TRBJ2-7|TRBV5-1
CASSLVRSSYEQYF
TGCGCCAGCAGCTTGGTGAGGAGCTCCTACGAGCAGTACTTC
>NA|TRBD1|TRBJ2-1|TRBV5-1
CASSSSPGQGAKGSYNEQFF
TGCGCCAGCAGCTCTTCCCCGGGACAGGGGGCGAAGGGGTCCTACAATGAGCAGTTCTTC
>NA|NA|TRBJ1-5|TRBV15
CATSRGNLVNTQPQHF
TGTGCCACCAGCAGAGGCAACTTGGTGAATACTCAGCCCCAGCATTTT
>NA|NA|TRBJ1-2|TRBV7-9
CASSLEVDYGYTF
TGTGCCAGCAGCTTAGAGGTGGACTATGGCTACACCTTC
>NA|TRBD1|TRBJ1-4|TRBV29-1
CSVEVQGSYEKLFF
TGCAGCGTTGAGGTACAGGGGAGTTATGAAAAACTGTTTTTT
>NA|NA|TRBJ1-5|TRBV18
CASSSSYSNQPQHF
TGTGCCAGCTCCTCATCTTATAGCAATCAGCCCCAGCATTTT
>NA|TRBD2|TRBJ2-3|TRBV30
CAWSQLAHTTDTQYF
TGTGCCTGGAGCCAACTAGCGCACACCACAGATACGCAGTATTTT
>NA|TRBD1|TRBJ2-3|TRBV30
CAWTPAGRGKISSTDTQYF
TGTGCCTGGACTCCTGCGGGCAGGGGGAAAATTTCTAGCACAGATACGCAGTATTTT
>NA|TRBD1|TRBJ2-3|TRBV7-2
CASSLRGQGRTDTQYF
TGTGCCAGCAGCTTACGAGGACAGGGACGCACAGATACGCAGTATTTT
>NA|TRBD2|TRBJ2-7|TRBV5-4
CATRRASGSYEQYF
TGTGCCACCCGAAGGGCTAGCGGGAGCTACGAGCAGTACTTC
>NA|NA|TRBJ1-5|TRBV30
CAWSLVNSNQPQHF
TGTGCCTGGAGCCTAGTGAATAGCAATCAGCCCCAGCATTTT
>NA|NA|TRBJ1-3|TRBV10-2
CASSESLRPGNTIYF
TGCGCCAGCAGTGAGTCGCTCCGCCCGGGAAACACCATATATTTT
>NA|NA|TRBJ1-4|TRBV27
CASSFTRTAPGKLFF
TGTGCCAGCAGTTTTACGCGGACAGCCCCCGGAAAACTGTTTTTT
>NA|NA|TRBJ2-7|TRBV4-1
CASSRTPSQGGYEQYF
TGCGCCAGCAGCCGAACCCCAAGCCAAGGGGGTTACGAGCAGTACTTC
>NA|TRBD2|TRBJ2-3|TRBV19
CASSMGLFRGSRTDTQYF
TGTGCCAGTAGTATGGGCCTCTTTCGCGGGAGCCGCACAGATACGCAGTATTTT
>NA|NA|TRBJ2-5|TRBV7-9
CASSFWTDQETQYF
TGTGCCAGCAGCTTCTGGACAGATCAAGAGACCCAGTACTTC
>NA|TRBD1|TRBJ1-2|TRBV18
CASSPTGQGDYGYTF
TGTGCCAGCTCACCAACGGGACAGGGCGACTATGGCTACACCTTC
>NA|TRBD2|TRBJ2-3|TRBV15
CATCSGRFTDTQYF
TGTGCCACCTGTAGCGGGAGATTCACAGATACGCAGTATTTT
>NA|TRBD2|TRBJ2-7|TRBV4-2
CASSRTGTTEYEQYF
TGTGCCAGCAGCCGCACCGGGACTACCGAATACGAGCAGTACTTC
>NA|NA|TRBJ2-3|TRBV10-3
CAISDGRETDTQYF
TGTGCCATCAGTGACGGCAGGGAGACAGATACGCAGTATTTT
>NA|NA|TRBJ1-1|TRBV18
CASSPLKGTEAFF
TGTGCCAGCTCACCACTAAAGGGGACTGAAGCTTTCTTT
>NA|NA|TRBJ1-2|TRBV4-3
CASSQEEGYGYTF
TGCGCCAGCAGCCAAGAAGAGGGTTATGGCTACACCTTC
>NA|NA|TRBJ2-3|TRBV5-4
CASSDRPDTQYF
TGTGCCAGCAGCGACAGGCCAGATACGCAGTATTTT
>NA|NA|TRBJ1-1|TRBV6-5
CAAGRNTEAFF
TGTGCGGCAGGGAGGAACACTGAAGCTTTCTTT
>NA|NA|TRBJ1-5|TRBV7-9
CASSFDVPPQHF
TGTGCCAGCAGCTTTGACGTCCCGCCCCAGCATTTT
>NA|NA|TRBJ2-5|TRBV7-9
CASSLGAETQYF
TGTGCCAGCAGCTTAGGGGCTGAGACCCAGTACTTC
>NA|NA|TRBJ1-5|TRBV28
CASSLTSGGHQPQHF
TGTGCCAGCAGTTTAACATCGGGGGGCCATCAGCCCCAGCATTTT
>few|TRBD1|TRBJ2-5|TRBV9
CASSVYGTVPQETQYF
TGTGCCAGCAGCGTTTATGGGACAGTCCCCCAAGAGACCCAGTACTTC
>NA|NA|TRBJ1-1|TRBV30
CASLGDTEAFF
TGTGCCTCCCTGGGGGACACTGAAGCTTTCTTT
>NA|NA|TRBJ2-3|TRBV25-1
CASSEYSDTQYF
TGTGCCAGCAGTGAATATTCTGATACGCAGTATTTT
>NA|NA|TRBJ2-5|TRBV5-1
CASSLETPEGETQYF
TGCGCCAGCAGCTTGGAGACACCCGAGGGGGAGACCCAGTACTTC
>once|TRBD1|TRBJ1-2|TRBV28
CASTPVGQVFGYTF
TGTGCCAGCACTCCCGTTGGACAGGTTTTTGGCTACACCTTC
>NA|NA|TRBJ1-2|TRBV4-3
CASSQENQGQYGYTF
TGCGCCAGCAGCCAAGAGAATCAGGGGCAGTATGGCTACACCTTC
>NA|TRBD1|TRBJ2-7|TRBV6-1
CASSEVGTETYEQYF
TGTGCCAGCAGTGAAGTCGGGACAGAAACCTACGAGCAGTACTTC
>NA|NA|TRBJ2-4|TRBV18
CASSPPPGTKNIQYF
TGTGCCAGCTCACCACCGCCGGGGACCAAAAACATTCAGTACTTC
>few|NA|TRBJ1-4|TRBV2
CASRAYDATNEKLFF
TGTGCCAGCAGGGCTTACGATGCAACTAATGAAAAACTGTTTTTT
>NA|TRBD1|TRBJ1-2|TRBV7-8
CASSPGTVPGGYTF
TGTGCCAGCAGCCCAGGGACAGTTCCGGGGGGCTACACCTTC
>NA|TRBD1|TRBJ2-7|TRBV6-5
CASSFSGTGSYEQYF
TGTGCCAGCAGTTTTTCCGGGACAGGTTCCTACGAGCAGTACTTC
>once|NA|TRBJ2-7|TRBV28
CASSSTQGAGVLEQYF
TGTGCCAGCAGTTCAACTCAGGGGGCGGGGGTGCTTGAGCAGTACTTC
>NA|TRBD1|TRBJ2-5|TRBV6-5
CASFSPGTGGTQYF
TGTGCCAGCTTCTCGCCCGGGACAGGGGGGACCCAGTACTTC
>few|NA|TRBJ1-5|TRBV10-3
CAISESNQPQHF
TGTGCCATCAGTGAGTCGAATCAGCCCCAGCATTTT
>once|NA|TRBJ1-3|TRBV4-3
CASSQDTGNTIYF
TGCGCCAGCAGCCAAGATACTGGAAACACCATATATTTT
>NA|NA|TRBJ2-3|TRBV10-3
CAINSQGPSTDTQYF
TGTGCCATCAATTCACAGGGTCCTAGCACAGATACGCAGTATTTT
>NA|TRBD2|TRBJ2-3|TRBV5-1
CAGSLNPSGVEDTQYF
TGCGCCGGCAGCTTGAATCCTAGCGGGGTGGAAGATACGCAGTATTTT
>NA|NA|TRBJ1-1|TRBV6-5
CASSYWGGEAFF
TGTGCCAGCAGTTACTGGGGGGGTGAAGCTTTCTTT
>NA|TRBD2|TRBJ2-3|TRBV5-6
CASSRLAGGADTQYF
TGTGCCAGCAGCCGACTAGCGGGAGGAGCAGATACGCAGTATTTT
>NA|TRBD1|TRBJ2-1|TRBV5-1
CASAITGTEHNEQFF
TGCGCCAGCGCTATAACCGGGACAGAACACAATGAGCAGTTCTTC
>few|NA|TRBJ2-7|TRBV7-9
CASSLDTYEQYF
TGTGCCAGCAGCTTAGACACCTACGAGCAGTACTTC
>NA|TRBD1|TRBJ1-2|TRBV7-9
CASSPGTGGSYGYTF
TGTGCCAGCAGCCCGGGGACAGGGGGGAGCTATGGCTACACCTTC
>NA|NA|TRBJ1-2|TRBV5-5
CASSLDREYGYTF
TGTGCCAGCAGCTTGGACAGGGAGTATGGCTACACCTTC